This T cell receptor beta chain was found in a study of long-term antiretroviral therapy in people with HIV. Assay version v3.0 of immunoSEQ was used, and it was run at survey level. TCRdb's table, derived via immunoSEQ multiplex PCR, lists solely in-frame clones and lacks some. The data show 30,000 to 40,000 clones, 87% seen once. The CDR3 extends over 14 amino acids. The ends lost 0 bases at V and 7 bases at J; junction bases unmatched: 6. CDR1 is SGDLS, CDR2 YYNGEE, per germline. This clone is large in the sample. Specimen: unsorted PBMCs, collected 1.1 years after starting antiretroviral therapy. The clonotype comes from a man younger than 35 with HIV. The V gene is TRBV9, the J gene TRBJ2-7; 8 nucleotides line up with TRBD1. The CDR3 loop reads CASSVETGAGEQYF. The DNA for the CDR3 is TGTGCCAGCAGCGTAGAGACAGGGGCGGGTGAGCAGTACTTC.